One T cell receptor (beta chain) is described in this entry. Its antigen is undetermined. These data belong to a study of T cell responses to AZD1222 COVID-19 vaccine. Study findings and constraints: After the peak T cell response, and only then, were repertoires sampled. Clonal diversity was possibly underestimated, and white British individuals and females predominated among donors.

Assay used: immunoSEQ multiplex PCR; TCRdb lists only in-frame clones, some missing. The sample has 80,000 to 90,000 clones; 90% are singletons. Second doses at about 4 or about 12 weeks were pooled. This receptor was identified in an adult who received the AZD1222 COVID-19 vaccine. The sequences come from peripheral blood, collected 28 days after the second AZD1222 dose.

The DNA for the CDR3 is TGTGCCAGCAGCGTAGGGGGTGTCTATGGCTACACCTTC. Protein product: CASSVGGVYGYTF. V usage is TRBV9 and J usage is TRBJ1-2; D gene ambiguous. Trimming took off 0 bases at V and 4 bases at J, with 7 bases between the two ends. The CDR3 consists of 13 residues. The V gene's germline CDR1 is SGDLS and CDR2 YYNGEE.